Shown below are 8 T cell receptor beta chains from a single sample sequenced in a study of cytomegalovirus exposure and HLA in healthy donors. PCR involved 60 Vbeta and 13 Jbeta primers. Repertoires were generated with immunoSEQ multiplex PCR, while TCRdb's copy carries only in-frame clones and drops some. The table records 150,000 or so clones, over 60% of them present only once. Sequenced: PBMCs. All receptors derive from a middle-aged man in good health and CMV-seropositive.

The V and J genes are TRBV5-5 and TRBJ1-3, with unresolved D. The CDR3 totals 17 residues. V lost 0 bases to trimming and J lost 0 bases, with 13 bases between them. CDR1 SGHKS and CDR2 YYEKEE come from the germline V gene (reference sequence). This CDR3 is CASSLDPRSNSGNTIYF. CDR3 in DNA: TGTGCCAGCAGCTTGGACCCGAGATCCAACTCTGGAAACACCATATATTTT. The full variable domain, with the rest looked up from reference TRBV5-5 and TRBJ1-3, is DAGVTQSPTHLIKTRGQQVTLRCSPISGHKSVSWYQQVLGQGPQFIFQYYEKEERGRGNFPDRFSARQFPNYSSELNVNALLLGDSALYLCASSLDPRSNSGNTIYFGEGSWLTVV.

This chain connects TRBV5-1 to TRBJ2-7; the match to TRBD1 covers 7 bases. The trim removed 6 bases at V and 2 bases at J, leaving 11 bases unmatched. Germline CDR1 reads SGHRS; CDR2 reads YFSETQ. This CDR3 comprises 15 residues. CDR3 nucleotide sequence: TGCGCCAGCACACCATATTCACAGGGGACCTACGAGCAGTACTTC. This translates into CASTPYSQGTYEQYF.

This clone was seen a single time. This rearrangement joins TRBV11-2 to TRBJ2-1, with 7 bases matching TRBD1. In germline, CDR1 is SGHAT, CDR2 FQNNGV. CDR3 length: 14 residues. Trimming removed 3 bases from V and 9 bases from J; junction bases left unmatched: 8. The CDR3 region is CASSLGTAFTEQFF. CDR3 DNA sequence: TGTGCCAGCAGCTTGGGGACAGCCTTTACTGAGCAGTTCTTC. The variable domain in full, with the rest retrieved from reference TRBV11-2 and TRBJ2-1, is EAGVAQSPRYKIIEKRQSVAFWCNPISGHATLYWYQQILGQGPKLLIQFQNNGVVDDSQLPKDRFSAERLKGVDSTLKIQPAKLEDSAVYLCASSLGTAFTEQFFGPGTRLTVL.

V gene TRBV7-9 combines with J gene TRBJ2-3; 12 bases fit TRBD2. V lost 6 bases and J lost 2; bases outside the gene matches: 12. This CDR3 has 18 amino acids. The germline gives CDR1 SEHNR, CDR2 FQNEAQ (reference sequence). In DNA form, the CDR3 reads TGTGCCAGCAGTCCGCTAGCGGGAGGGCCGATGTTCACAGATACGCAGTATTTT. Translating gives CASSPLAGGPMFTDTQYF. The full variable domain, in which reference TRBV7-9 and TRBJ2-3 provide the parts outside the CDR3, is DTGVSQNPRHKITKRGQNVTFRCDPISEHNRLYWYRQTLGQGPEFLTYFQNEAQLEKSRLLSDRFSAERPKGSFSTLEIQRTEQGDSAMYLCASSPLAGGPMFTDTQYFGPGTRLTVL.

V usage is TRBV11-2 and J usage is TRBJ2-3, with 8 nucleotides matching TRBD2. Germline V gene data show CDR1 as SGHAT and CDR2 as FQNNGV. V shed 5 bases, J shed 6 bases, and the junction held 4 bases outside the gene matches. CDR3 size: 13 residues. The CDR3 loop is CASSPGTRDTQYF. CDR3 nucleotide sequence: TGTGCCAGCAGCCCAGGGACTAGGGATACGCAGTATTTT.

The CDR3 region has the DNA TGCGCCAGCAGCTTGGTATTGACTAGCGGCACAGATACGCAGTATTTT. Its protein product is CASSLVLTSGTDTQYF. J is TRBJ2-3 and V is TRBV5-1, with 8 bases fitting TRBD2. With 0 bases clipped from V and 1 base from J, the junction kept 4 bases outside the gene matches. Germline loops: CDR1 SGHRS, CDR2 YFSETQ. This CDR3 has 16 residues.

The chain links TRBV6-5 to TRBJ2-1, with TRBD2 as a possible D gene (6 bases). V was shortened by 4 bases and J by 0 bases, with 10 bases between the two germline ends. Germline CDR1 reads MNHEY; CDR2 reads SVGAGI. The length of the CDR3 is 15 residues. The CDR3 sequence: CASSSSTSSYNEQFF. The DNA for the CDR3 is TGTGCCAGCAGTTCGTCGACTAGCTCCTACAATGAGCAGTTCTTC.

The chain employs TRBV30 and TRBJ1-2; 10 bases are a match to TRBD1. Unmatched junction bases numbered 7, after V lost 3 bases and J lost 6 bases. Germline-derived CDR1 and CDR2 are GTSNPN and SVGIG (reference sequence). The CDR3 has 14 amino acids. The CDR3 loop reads CAWRLTGGANGYTF. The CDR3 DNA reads TGTGCCTGGAGGTTGACAGGGGGCGCCAATGGCTACACCTTC.